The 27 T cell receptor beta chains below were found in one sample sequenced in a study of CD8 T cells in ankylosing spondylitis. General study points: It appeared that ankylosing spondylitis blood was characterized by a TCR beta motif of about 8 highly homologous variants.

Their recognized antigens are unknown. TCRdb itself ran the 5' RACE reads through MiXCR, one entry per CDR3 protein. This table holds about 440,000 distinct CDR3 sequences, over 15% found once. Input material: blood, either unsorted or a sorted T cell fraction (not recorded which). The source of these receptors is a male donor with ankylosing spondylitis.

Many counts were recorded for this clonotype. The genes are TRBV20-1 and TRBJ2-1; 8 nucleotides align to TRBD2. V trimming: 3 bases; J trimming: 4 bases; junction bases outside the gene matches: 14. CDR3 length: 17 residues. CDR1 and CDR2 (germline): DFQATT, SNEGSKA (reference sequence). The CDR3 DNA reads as TGCAGTGCTAGCCAGGGAACAAGCGGGAGCGCGTACAATGAGCAGTTCTTC. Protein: CSASQGTSGSAYNEQFF.

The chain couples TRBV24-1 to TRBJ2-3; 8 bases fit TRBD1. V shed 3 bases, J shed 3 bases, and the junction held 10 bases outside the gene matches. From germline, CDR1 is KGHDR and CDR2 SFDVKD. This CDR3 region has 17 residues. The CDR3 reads CATSDARTGSRTDTQYF. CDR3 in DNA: TGTGCCACCAGTGATGCTCGGACAGGGTCGAGAACAGATACGCAGTATTTT.

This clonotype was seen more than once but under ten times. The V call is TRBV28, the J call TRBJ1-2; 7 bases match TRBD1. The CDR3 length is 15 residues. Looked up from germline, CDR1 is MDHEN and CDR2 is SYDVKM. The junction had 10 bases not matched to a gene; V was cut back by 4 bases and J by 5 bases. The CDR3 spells CASSYTGTAYYGYTF. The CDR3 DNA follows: TGTGCCAGCAGTTACACCGGGACAGCTTATTATGGCTACACCTTC.

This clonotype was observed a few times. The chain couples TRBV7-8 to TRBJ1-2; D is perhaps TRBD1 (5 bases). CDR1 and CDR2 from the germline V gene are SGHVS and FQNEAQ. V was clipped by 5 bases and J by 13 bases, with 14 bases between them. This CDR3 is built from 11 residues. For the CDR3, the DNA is TGTGCCAGCAGCCAAGACAGCAAGATCACCTTC. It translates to CASSQDSKITF.

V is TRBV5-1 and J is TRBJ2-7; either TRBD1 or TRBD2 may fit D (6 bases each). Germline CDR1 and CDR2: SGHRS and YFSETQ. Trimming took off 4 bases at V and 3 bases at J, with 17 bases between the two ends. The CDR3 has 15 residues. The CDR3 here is CASSRGWQGLYEQYF. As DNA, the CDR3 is TGCGCCAGCAGCCGGGGGTGGCAGGGGCTCTACGAGCAGTACTTC.

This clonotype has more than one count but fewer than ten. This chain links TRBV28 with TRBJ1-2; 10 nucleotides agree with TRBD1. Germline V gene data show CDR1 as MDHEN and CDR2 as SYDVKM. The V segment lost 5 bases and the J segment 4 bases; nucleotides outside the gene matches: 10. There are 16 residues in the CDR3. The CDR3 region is CASSPIRTGGTYGYTF. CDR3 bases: TGTGCCAGCAGTCCTATAAGGACAGGGGGTACCTATGGCTACACCTTC.

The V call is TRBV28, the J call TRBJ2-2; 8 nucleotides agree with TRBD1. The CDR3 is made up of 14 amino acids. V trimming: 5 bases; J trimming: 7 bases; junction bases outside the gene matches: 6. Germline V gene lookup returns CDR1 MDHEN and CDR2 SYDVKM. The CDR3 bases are TGTGCCAGCAGTGAGGGAACAGGGGGCGGGGAGCTGTTTTTT. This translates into CASSEGTGGGELFF. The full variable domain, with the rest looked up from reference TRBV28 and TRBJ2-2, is DVKVTQSSRYLVKRTGEKVFLECVQDMDHENMFWYRQDPGLGLRLIYFSYDVKMKEKGDIPEGYSVSREKKERFSLILESASTNQTSMYLCASSEGTGGGELFFGEGSRLTVL.

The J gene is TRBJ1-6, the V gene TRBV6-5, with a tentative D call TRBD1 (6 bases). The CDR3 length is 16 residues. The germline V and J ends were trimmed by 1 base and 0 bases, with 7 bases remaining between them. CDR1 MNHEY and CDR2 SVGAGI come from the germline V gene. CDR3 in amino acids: CASSYLGGSYNSPLHF. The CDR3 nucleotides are TGTGCCAGCAGTTACTTAGGGGGCTCCTATAATTCACCCCTCCACTTT.

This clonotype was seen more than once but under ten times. CDR3 DNA: TGTGCCAGCTCCCGACAGACGGTGAGGGAGCAGTACTTC. Translation: CASSRQTVREQYF. V is TRBV18 and J is TRBJ2-7; D may be TRBD1 (5 bases). CDR1 and CDR2 from the germline V gene are KGHSH and LQKENI. The germline V and J ends were trimmed by 6 bases and 7 bases, with 16 bases remaining between them. The CDR3 is 13 amino acids.

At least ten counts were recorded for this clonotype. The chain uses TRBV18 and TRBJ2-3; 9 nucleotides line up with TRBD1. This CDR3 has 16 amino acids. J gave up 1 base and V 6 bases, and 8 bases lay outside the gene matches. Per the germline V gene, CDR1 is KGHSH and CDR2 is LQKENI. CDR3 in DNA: TGTGCCAGCTCGCTGACACAGGGGGCTGGCACAGATACGCAGTATTTT. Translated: CASSLTQGAGTDTQYF. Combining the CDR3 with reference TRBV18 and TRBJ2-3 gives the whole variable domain NAGVMQNPRHLVRRRGQEARLRCSPMKGHSHVYWYRQLPEEGLKFMVYLQKENIIDESGMPKERFSAEFPKEGPSILRIQQVVRGDSAAYFCASSLTQGAGTDTQYFGPGTRLTVL.

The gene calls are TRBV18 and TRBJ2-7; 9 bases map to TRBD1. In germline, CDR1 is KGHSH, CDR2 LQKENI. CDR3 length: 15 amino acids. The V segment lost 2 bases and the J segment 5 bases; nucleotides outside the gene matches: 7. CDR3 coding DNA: TGTGCCAGCTCACCATACCGGGACAGGGTCAACGAGCAGTACTTC. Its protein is CASSPYRDRVNEQYF.

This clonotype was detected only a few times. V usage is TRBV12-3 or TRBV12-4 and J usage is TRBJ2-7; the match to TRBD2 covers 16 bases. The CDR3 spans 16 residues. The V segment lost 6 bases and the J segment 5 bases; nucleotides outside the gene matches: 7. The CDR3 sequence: CASRGTSGGAYHEQYF. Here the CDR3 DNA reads TGTGCCAGCAGGGGGACTAGCGGGGGGGCCTACCACGAGCAGTACTTC.

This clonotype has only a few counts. This CDR3 reads CSASRRTYEQYF. CDR3 in DNA: TGCAGTGCTAGTCGGCGGACCTACGAGCAGTACTTC. V usage is TRBV20-1 and J usage is TRBJ2-7, with D unclear. The germline CDR1 and CDR2 sequences are DFQATT and SNEGSKA (reference sequence). The CDR3 runs 12 residues. V gave up 3 bases and J gave up 2 bases, with 8 bases separating them.

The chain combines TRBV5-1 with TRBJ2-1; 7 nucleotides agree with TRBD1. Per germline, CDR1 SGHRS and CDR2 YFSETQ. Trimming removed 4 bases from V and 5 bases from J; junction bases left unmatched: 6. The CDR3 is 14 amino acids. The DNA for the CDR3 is TGCGCCAGCAGCAAGGAACAGGGGAACAATGAGCAGTTCTTC. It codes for CASSKEQGNNEQFF. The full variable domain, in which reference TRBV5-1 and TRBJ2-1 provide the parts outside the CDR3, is KAGVTQTPRYLIKTRGQQVTLSCSPISGHRSVSWYQQTPGQGLQFLFEYFSETQRNKGNFPGRFSGRQFSNSRSEMNVSTLELGDSALYLCASSKEQGNNEQFFGPGTRLTVL.

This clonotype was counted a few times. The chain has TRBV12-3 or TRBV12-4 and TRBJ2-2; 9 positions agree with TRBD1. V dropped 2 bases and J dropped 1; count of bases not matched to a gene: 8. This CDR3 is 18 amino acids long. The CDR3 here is CASSLRPPGQGNTGELFF. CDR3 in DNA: TGTGCCAGCAGTTTAAGGCCTCCGGGACAGGGGAACACCGGGGAGCTGTTTTTT.

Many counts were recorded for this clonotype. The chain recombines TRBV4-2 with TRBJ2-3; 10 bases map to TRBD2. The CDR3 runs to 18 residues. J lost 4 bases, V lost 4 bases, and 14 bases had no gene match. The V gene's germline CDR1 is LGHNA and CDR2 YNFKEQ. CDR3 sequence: CASSREPSGSPGADTQYF. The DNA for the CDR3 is TGTGCCAGCAGCCGAGAGCCTAGCGGGAGTCCTGGGGCAGATACGCAGTATTTT.

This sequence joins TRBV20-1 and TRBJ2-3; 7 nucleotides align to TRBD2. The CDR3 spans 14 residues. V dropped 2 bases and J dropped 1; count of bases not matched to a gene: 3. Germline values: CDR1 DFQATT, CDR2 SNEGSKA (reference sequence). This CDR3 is CSARWGGRTDTQYF. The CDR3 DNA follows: TGCAGTGCTAGATGGGGGGGACGCACAGATACGCAGTATTTT.

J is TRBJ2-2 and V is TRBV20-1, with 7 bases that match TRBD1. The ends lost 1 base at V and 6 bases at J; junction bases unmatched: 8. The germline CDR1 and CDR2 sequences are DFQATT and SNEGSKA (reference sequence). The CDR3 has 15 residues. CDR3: CSARAVITGAGELFF. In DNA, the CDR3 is TGCAGTGCTAGAGCCGTCATTACAGGGGCCGGGGAGCTGTTTTTT.

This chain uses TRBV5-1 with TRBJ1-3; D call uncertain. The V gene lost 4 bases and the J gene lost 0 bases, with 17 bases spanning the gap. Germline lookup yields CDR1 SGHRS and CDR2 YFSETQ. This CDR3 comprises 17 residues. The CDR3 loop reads CASSRSGGTDSGNTIYF. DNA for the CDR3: TGCGCCAGCAGCCGATCCGGCGGCACGGACTCTGGAAACACCATATATTTT. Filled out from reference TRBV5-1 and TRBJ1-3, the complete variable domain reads KAGVTQTPRYLIKTRGQQVTLSCSPISGHRSVSWYQQTPGQGLQFLFEYFSETQRNKGNFPGRFSGRQFSNSRSEMNVSTLELGDSALYLCASSRSGGTDSGNTIYFGEGSWLTVV.

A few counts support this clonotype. The chain's CDR3 is CASSLIADYNEQFF. The DNA for the CDR3 is TGTGCCAGCAGCCTCATCGCGGATTACAATGAGCAGTTCTTC. This chain joins TRBV9 and TRBJ2-1; no definite D call. V lost 4 bases to trimming and J lost 4 bases, with 12 bases between them. Looked up from germline, CDR1 is SGDLS and CDR2 is YYNGEE. The CDR3 is 14 amino acids.

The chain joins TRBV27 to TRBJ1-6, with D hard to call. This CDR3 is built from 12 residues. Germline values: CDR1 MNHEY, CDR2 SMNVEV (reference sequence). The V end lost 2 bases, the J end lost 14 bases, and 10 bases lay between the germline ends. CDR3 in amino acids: CASSLRLTALHF. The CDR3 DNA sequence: TGTGCCAGCAGTTTAAGACTTACGGCCCTCCACTTT.

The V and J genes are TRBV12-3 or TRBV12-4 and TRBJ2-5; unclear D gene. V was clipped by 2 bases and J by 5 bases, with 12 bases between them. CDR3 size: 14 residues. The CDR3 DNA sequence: TGTGCCAGCAGTTTACCGAAGGGAATGGAGACCCAGTACTTC. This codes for CASSLPKGMETQYF.

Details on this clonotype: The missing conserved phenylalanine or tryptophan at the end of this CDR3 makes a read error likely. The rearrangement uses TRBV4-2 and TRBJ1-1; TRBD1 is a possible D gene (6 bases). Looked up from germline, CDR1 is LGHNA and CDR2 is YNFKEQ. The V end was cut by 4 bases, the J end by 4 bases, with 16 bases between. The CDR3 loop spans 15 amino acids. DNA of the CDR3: TGTGCCAGCAGCCCTATGGCACAGGGAGGCACTGAAGCTTTCCTT. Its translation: CASSPMAQGGTEAFL.

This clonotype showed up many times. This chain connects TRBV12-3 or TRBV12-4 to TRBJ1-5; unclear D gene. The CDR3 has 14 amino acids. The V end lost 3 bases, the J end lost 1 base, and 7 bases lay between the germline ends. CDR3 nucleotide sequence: TGTGCCAGCAGTTTTCGAGGGAGCAATCAGCCCCAGCATTTT. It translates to CASSFRGSNQPQHF.

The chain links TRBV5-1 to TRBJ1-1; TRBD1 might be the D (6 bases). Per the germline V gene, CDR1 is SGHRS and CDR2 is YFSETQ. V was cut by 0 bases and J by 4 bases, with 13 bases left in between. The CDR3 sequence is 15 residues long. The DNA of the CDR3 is TGCGCCAGCAGCTTGGACAGGGTTGGGAGCACTGAAGCTTTCTTT. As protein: CASSLDRVGSTEAFF.

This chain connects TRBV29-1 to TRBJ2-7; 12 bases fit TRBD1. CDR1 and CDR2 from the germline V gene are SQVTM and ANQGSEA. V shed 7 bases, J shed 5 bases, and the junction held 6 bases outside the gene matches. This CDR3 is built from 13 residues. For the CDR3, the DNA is TGCAGCGGAACCGGGACAGGGGGCCACGAGCAGTACTTC. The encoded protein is CSGTGTGGHEQYF.

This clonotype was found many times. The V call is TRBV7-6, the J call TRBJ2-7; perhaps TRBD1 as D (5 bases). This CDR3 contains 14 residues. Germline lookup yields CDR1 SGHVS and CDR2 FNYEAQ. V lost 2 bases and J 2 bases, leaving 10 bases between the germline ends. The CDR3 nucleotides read TGTGCCAGCAGCTTATCTGACAGTACCTACGAGCAGTACTTC. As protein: CASSLSDSTYEQYF.